This T cell receptor beta chain was identified during a study of vaccination effects on CD4 cells after COVID-19. Pools of viral peptides were used by the ViraFEST assay to expand antigen-specific CD4+ T cells ahead of sequencing. Researchers isolated CD4+ T cells once 9 to 11 days of culture had elapsed. It was two doses of either the BNT162b2 or mRNA-1273 vaccine that participants received. Half-medium replacement with IL-2 medium occurred on days 3 and 7. Produced via immunoSEQ multiplex PCR; TCRdb's table is partial and in-frame only. The sample records over 50,000 clones, about three quarters being singletons. This CDR3 spans 17 amino acids. V lost 3 bases and J 1 base, leaving 14 bases between the germline ends. From germline, CDR1 is SGDLS and CDR2 YYNGEE. This clone was detected a few times. Its antigen is unknown.

The sequence derives from a human donor who received a COVID-19 vaccine. The sample consisted of CD4+ T cells from PBMCs cultured with HCoV-229E spike peptides, taken after COVID-19 vaccination. The V and J genes are TRBV9 and TRBJ2-6; D possibly corresponds to TRBD2 (5 bases). The CDR3: CASSAAPRGSGANVLTF. For the CDR3, the DNA is TGTGCCAGCAGCGCCGCCCCTCGGGGTTCTGGGGCCAACGTCCTGACTTTC.